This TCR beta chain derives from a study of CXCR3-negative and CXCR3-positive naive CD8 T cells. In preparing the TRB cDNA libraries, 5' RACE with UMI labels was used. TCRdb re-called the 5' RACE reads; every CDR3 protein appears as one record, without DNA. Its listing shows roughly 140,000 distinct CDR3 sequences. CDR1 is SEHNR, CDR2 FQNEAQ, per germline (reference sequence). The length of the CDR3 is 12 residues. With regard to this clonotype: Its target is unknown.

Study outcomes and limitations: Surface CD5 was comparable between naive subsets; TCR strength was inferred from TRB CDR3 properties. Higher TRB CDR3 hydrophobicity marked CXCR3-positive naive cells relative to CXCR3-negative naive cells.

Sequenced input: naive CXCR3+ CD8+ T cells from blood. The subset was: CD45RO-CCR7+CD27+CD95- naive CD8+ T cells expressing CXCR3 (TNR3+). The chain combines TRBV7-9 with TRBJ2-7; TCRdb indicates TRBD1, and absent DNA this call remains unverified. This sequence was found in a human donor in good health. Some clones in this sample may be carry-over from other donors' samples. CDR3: CASSRDRAEQYF. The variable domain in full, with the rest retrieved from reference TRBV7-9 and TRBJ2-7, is DTGVSQNPRHKITKRGQNVTFRCDPISEHNRLYWYRQTLGQGPEFLTYFQNEAQLEKSRLLSDRFSAERPKGSFSTLEIQRTEQGDSAMYLCASSRDRAEQYFGPGTRLTVT.